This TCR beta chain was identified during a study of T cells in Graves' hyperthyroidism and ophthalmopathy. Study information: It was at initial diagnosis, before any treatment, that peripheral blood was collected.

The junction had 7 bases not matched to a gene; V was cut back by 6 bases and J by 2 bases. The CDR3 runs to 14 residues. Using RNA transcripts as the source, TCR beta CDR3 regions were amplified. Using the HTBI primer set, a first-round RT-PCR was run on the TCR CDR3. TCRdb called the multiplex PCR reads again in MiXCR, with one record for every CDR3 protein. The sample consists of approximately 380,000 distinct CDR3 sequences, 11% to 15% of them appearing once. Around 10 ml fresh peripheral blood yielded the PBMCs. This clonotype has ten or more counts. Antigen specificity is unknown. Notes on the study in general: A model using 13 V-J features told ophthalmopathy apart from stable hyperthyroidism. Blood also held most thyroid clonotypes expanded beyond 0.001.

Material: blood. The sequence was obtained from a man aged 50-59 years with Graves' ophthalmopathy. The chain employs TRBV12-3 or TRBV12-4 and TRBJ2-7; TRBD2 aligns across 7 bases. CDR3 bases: TGTGCCAGCAGGCTAGAGCGGGGCCCCTACGAGCAGTACTTC. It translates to CASRLERGPYEQYF.